This paragraph covers one T cell receptor (beta chain) sequence. The clone's antigen remains unknown. No per-base quality is available; no much larger clone lies one base away. The sample originates from a study of blood T cell repertoires in COVID-19 (dated by TCRdb to 2018 to 2020). Broadly, across the study: Collaborator samples came from the United States, Italy and Spain and covered acute and convalescent phases of COVID-19. The prospective study material was composed of cDNA or gDNA derived from T cells, B-cell-depleted T cells, or PBMCs. The dataset comprised deeply sampled blood TCRbeta repertoires from subjects exposed to, actively infected with, or recovered from COVID-19. The repertoires were released in a freely available public database meant as a resource for research on the immune response to SARS-CoV-2. Samples were obtained from the ongoing ImmuneRACE study (first 160 participants) and from some 1,300 subjects provided by 6 global collaborators. Nearly every sample came with metadata listing a de-identified subject ID, COVID-19 status, age in years and sex. Where available, HLA class I and class II types were taken from metadata supplied by the sample provider and were not determined by assay-based typing. What the authors observed across the whole study: The quantity of clinical and demographic metadata differed by source and by participant and was supplied without curation.

TCRbeta CDR3 regions were amplified from genomic DNA using the immunoSEQ Assay, a bias-controlled multiplex PCR. Processing in the source paper ran as follows. The number of nucleated cells in each sample was estimated from the amplification of reference gene primers within the assay. To quantify the absolute abundance of each unique TCRbeta CDR3 rearrangement, sequence reads were collapsed and filtered. For each sample, productive Simpson clonality was calculated as the square root of Simpson's diversity index over productive rearrangements. As stored in TCRdb, this immuneACCESS dataset retains in-frame rearrangements with V and J assigned. A fraction of the clones does not appear; measured against another copy, unresolved V genes explain less than half of the discrepancy, and the remainder lacks a known reason. V and J calls and clone size are given by that table; D and trimming were obtained from the DNA. The sample table holds 230,000 or so clones, of which around 83% were seen once. 6.6% of the sample rests with the top ten.

In the prospective study, participants were roughly 18 to 89 years old, resided in about two dozen geographic areas of the United States, and were enrolled through a virtual design. Cohort assignment in the prospective study relied on participant-reported clinical history from a screening survey and a study questionnaire. Exposed participants had been in contact with someone with a PCR-confirmed or clinician-diagnosed COVID-19 case within 2 weeks of study entry. In the prospective study, whole blood, serum and a nasopharyngeal or oropharyngeal swab were collected from each participant by mobile phlebotomists. Over an approximately 2-month period, participants in the prospective study had the option of providing additional blood draws and questionnaires. Before DNA extraction, blood samples from the prospective study were shipped at room temperature or frozen. Based on the germline V gene, the CDR1 and CDR2 sequences are LGHNA and YSLEER. The trim is 0 bases for V and 7 bases for J, with a gap of 9 bases between the germline ends. The CDR3, from cysteine to phenylalanine, totals 14 residues. The retained sequence is limited to the CDR3, 42 bases, with the frame set at the first base.

Sequencing was done on a sample of PBMCs or T cells enriched from blood (not recorded which). Rearrangement joined TRBV4-3 to TRBJ2-2; the D gene assignment is ambiguous. This receptor was obtained from a woman aged 45 to 65 who had been exposed to COVID-19. In nucleotides, the sequence is TGCGCCAGCAGCCAAGACAGGAATCTCGGGGAGCTGTTTTTT. Its translation is CASSQDRNLGELFF.